This TCR beta chain was documented in a study of blood T cell repertoires in COVID-19 (dated by TCRdb to 2020 to 2022). In terms of the full investigation: Collaborator samples came from the United States, Italy and Spain and covered acute and convalescent phases of COVID-19. The prospective study material was composed of cDNA or gDNA derived from T cells, B-cell-depleted T cells, or PBMCs. Deeply sampled blood TCRbeta repertoires from subjects exposed to, actively infected with, or recovered from COVID-19 were included in the dataset. A freely available public database, intended as a resource for researchers studying the immune response to SARS-CoV-2, is where the repertoires were released. The samples were drawn from two sources: the first 160 participants of the ongoing ImmuneRACE study, and 950 to 1,500 subjects contributed by 6 global collaborators. A de-identified subject ID, COVID-19 status, age in years and sex were almost always included in the sample metadata. HLA class I and class II types, where available, came from metadata supplied by the sample provider rather than from assay-based typing. Overall study results and their limits: How much clinical and demographic metadata was included differed by source and by participant, and the metadata was provided uncurated.

Cut back by 6 bases and 2 bases, the V and J ends lie 8 bases apart. Taken from the germline V gene, the CDR1 and CDR2 loops are KGHSH and LQKENI. The cysteine opens and the phenylalanine closes a CDR3 of 12 amino acids. The retained sequence is limited to the CDR3, 36 bases, with the frame set at the first base. Participants in the prospective study were aged 18 to 89 years, lived in about two dozen United States geographic areas, and enrolled through a virtual design. Cohort assignment in the prospective study relied on participant-reported clinical history from a screening survey and a study questionnaire. For ImmuneRACE Cohort 3, a participant was defined as recovered based on two consecutive negative NP/OP PCR tests, clearance by a healthcare professional, or resolution of symptoms. In the prospective study, mobile phlebotomists collected whole blood, serum and a nasopharyngeal or oropharyngeal swab from each participant. Prospective study participants could optionally give additional blood draws and questionnaires over an approximately two-month period. Prospective study blood samples were shipped either frozen or at room temperature before DNA extraction.

A remark on this clone: What this receptor recognizes is not known. No clone much larger than this one lies a single base away; base qualities are absent.

TCRbeta CDR3 regions were amplified from genomic DNA by means of the immunoSEQ Assay, a bias-controlled multiplex PCR. The original pipeline was this. Nucleated cell counts per sample were estimated from amplification of reference gene primers within the assay. Sequence reads were collapsed and filtered to measure the absolute abundance of every unique TCRbeta CDR3 rearrangement. Productive Simpson clonality was computed per sample as the square root of Simpson's diversity index over productive rearrangements. The table was pulled from immuneACCESS by TCRdb, which kept in-frame rearrangements only. Such tables lose some clones; where checked, under half of the loss comes from unresolved V genes, and the rest has no known cause. V, J and clone size reflect that table, while D and trimming were determined from the DNA. The sample table contains some 490,000 clones; only one count was recorded for 70% to 90% of them. Approximately 8% of the sample lies in the top ten.

This clonotype was sampled from a woman aged 60-75 years who had recovered from COVID-19. Input material: PBMCs or T cells enriched from blood (not recorded which). This chain is built from TRBV18 and TRBJ2-7; TRBD1 might be the D gene, on 5 matching bases. The DNA reads TGTGCCAGCTCGTCGGACACCTACGAGCAGTACTTC. Translated, it reads CASSSDTYEQYF.